The rows below give T cell receptor beta chains drawn from one sample of a study of shared clonotypes between healthy human individuals. The table came from immunoSEQ multiplex PCR; TCRdb's copy has only in-frame clones and leaves some out. The sample consists of about 960,000 clones, 76% of them appearing once. The sample taken for sequencing was memory CD4+ T cells sorted from blood. The source is a young man in good health. Each CDR3 is given without its conserved first and last residue. The order of the fields is D gene, J gene, V gene, CDR3 protein. The D gene is left open where the match is weak.

d_call: TRBD1
j_call: TRBJ1-3
v_call: TRBV7-2
cdr3_aa: ASSLDRGPGNTIY

d_call: -
j_call: TRBJ1-4
v_call: TRBV11-2
cdr3_aa: ASSAGQREKLF

d_call: -
j_call: TRBJ1-2
v_call: TRBV6-1
cdr3_aa: ASSEDQGRGGYT

d_call: -
j_call: TRBJ2-7
v_call: TRBV19
cdr3_aa: ASSMPGAGYEQY

d_call: -
j_call: TRBJ1-1
v_call: TRBV10-3
cdr3_aa: AISYRGPEEAF

d_call: -
j_call: TRBJ1-5
v_call: TRBV28
cdr3_aa: ASSLLDSSQH

d_call: -
j_call: TRBJ2-5
v_call: TRBV4-1
cdr3_aa: ASSQSLQVGGFQETQY

d_call: -
j_call: TRBJ2-7
v_call: TRBV12-5
cdr3_aa: ASGQTGFEQY

d_call: -
j_call: TRBJ2-1
v_call: TRBV5-1
cdr3_aa: ASSLALSLYNEQF

d_call: -
j_call: TRBJ2-1
v_call: TRBV6-5
cdr3_aa: ASRQLGDNEQF

d_call: -
j_call: TRBJ2-2
v_call: TRBV5-1
cdr3_aa: ASSLEGLNTGELF

d_call: -
j_call: TRBJ2-2
v_call: TRBV27
cdr3_aa: ASSLDRRETGELF

d_call: -
j_call: TRBJ2-7
v_call: TRBV2
cdr3_aa: ASSAGNYGQY

d_call: -
j_call: TRBJ1-1
v_call: TRBV28
cdr3_aa: ASSLLGAVGAF

d_call: TRBD1
j_call: TRBJ1-5
v_call: TRBV5-4
cdr3_aa: ASSPGTGENQPQH

d_call: TRBD2
j_call: TRBJ2-1
v_call: TRBV6-1
cdr3_aa: ASSEQLAGGSYEQF

d_call: -
j_call: TRBJ1-5
v_call: TRBV7-8
cdr3_aa: ASSSQVRGNQPQH

d_call: -
j_call: TRBJ2-7
v_call: TRBV11-2
cdr3_aa: ASSQGWGRYEQY

d_call: TRBD2
j_call: TRBJ2-3
v_call: TRBV7-2
cdr3_aa: ASSGVAGLRDTQY

d_call: TRBD2
j_call: TRBJ2-1
v_call: TRBV5-6
cdr3_aa: ASSKTGSGGNEQF

d_call: TRBD1
j_call: TRBJ2-2
v_call: TRBV6-1
cdr3_aa: ASSGDRAGELF

d_call: -
j_call: TRBJ1-4
v_call: TRBV6-5
cdr3_aa: ASSKREWEKLF